This T cell receptor beta chain derives from a study of T-cell memory formation after mild COVID-19 (dated by TCRdb to the early 2020s). For the wider study: TCR sequence clusters from the two donors were found to be largely donor specific. T-cell clones expanding and contracting after mild COVID-19 in a couple of donors were tracked by longitudinal TCRalpha and TCRbeta repertoire sequencing. Two young, previously healthy adult volunteers made up the cohort, one male and one female.

The CDR3 measures 12 amino acids from cysteine to phenylalanine. Solely the CDR3 DNA is kept, with 36 bases framed from the first base. V is reduced by 8 bases and J by 4 bases, leaving a spacing of 11 bases between them. CDR1 is given as SGHTA and CDR2 as FQGNSA, both from the germline V gene. Ficoll-Paque density gradient centrifugation was used to isolate PBMCs. Summary of the overall study and its limitations: Contracting CD4+ clones were located mainly in the CM and EM memory subsets, whereas CD8+ clones were found to be enriched in EMRA. From day 15 to 85, contracting clones showed balanced CD4/CD8 phenotypes, whereas a second wave of clones that expanded from day 15 to 37 leaned towards CD4+. SARS-CoV-2 specificity of the second-wave clones peaking on day 37 was not confirmed. Only a couple of mild cases were covered by the study, and larger cohorts that include severe cases with pre-infection samples were considered necessary. Some responding clones were detected in pre-infection memory, which suggested that pre-existing cross-reactive memory T cells had joined the SARS-CoV-2 response.

These reads were obtained on an Illumina NovaSeq 6000. TCRalpha and TCRbeta cDNA libraries were constructed by 5'RACE with constant-segment primers, with sample barcodes and unique molecular identifiers being introduced. RNA was extracted from every sample with Trizol reagent. Library amplification was performed in two PCR steps, and a second sample barcode and Illumina TruSeq adapters were introduced in the second step. Sequencing of libraries was performed on an Illumina NovaSeq with 2 x 150 bp paired-end reads. Regarding the original processing steps: With migec v1.2.7, reads were demultiplexed and then collapsed into UMI-guided consensus sequences. With mixcr v2.1.11, UMI consensuses were aligned to TRA and TRB V and J templates and assembled into clonotypes. A clonotype was counted as expanded or contracted only when both edgeR and NoisET called the clonotype significant, with the noise models trained on biological replicates. For edgeR calls, the cutoffs were a false discovery rate-adjusted p below 0.01 and a log2 fold-change threshold of 1. As an exploratory analysis of dynamics, PCA with hierarchical clustering was applied to max-normalized trajectories of the 1000 most abundant clonotypes. Separately sequenced CD4+ and CD8+ repertoires were used to assign the CD4 or CD8 phenotype of responding clones. TCRdb redid the processing of the public reads, applying fastp at Q25 and MiXCR, and retained in-frame beta chains. Identical CDR3 protein sequences are pooled into one entry, listed with their most common genes and DNA. TCRdb, rather than the study authors, made the V and J calls. The sample table holds 300,000 or so distinct CDR3 sequences, of which about 15% were seen once. Together, the top ten hold 22% of the sample.

Regarding this clonotype: Its antigen remains undetermined. Base qualities are not at hand, and no much larger clone is one base apart.

The chain employs TRBV7-2 and TRBJ2-5; the D gene cannot be resolved beyond TRBD1 or TRBD2, each matching 5 bases. The sample taken for sequencing was PBMCs or a T cell subset sorted from them (not recorded which). This TCR came from a man aged 18 to 30 who had mild COVID-19 (a few samples of this study predate the infection). The sample titles of this study are shuffled in the database, so cell type and time point are left out; the donor was told from shared clones. The DNA reads as follows: TGTGCCAGCCATGGGGGAATAGAGACCCAGTACTTC. It specifies CASHGGIETQYF.